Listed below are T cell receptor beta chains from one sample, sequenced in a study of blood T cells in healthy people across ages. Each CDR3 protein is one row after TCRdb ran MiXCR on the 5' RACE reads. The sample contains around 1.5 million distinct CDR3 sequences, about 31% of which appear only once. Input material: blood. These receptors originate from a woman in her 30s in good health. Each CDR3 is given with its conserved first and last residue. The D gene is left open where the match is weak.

cdr3_aa: CASSFSGGKPTYNEQFF; d_call: TRBD2; v_call: TRBV7-3; j_call: TRBJ2-1
cdr3_aa: CSVGRRRLTPGNEQFF; d_call: .; v_call: TRBV29-1; j_call: TRBJ2-1
cdr3_aa: CASSSQRGGSYNEQFF; d_call: TRBD2; v_call: TRBV27; j_call: TRBJ2-1
cdr3_aa: CAISERRVAGLNTGELFF; d_call: .; v_call: TRBV10-3; j_call: TRBJ2-2
cdr3_aa: CSARASGRRVETQYF; d_call: TRBD2; v_call: TRBV20-1; j_call: TRBJ2-5
cdr3_aa: CASSEGTGTYNSPLHF; d_call: TRBD1; v_call: TRBV5-5; j_call: TRBJ1-6
cdr3_aa: CITRQGLYGYTF; d_call: .; v_call: TRBV29-1; j_call: TRBJ1-2
cdr3_aa: CASRHRDRIIPDTQYF; d_call: TRBD1; v_call: TRBV5-5; j_call: TRBJ2-3
cdr3_aa: CASTKGGGGELFF; d_call: .; v_call: TRBV6-6; j_call: TRBJ2-2
cdr3_aa: CASSLGGLVGDTQYF; d_call: .; v_call: TRBV27; j_call: TRBJ2-3
cdr3_aa: CASSEVRKTQYF; d_call: .; v_call: TRBV2; j_call: TRBJ2-5